This TCR beta chain was identified in a study of Graves' ophthalmopathy and Graves' hyperthyroidism. Study findings and constraints: The model achieved roughly 66% sensitivity and 72% to 85% specificity for ophthalmopathy progression. Most thyroid-expanded clonotypes exceeding 0.001 frequency were also found in blood.

The CDR3 totals 13 residues. The germline V and J ends were trimmed by 5 bases and 5 bases, with 12 bases remaining between them. From germline, CDR1 is SGHTA and CDR2 FQGNSA. RNA transcripts served as template for amplifying TCR beta CDR3 sequences. First-round RT-PCR used HTBI primers; second-round multiplex PCR followed. TCRdb re-called the multiplex PCR reads with MiXCR, one entry per CDR3 protein. The sample comprises under 250,000 distinct CDR3 sequences, around a fifth of which are singletons, and under 55% rests with the top ten. This clonotype was seen repeatedly, ten times or more. Its antigen is not identified. No donor had other autoimmune disease, uncontrolled infection, pregnancy or lactation. PBMCs were obtained from 8.5 to 10 ml of fresh peripheral blood.

The TCR was taken from a woman aged 50 to 60 with Graves' ophthalmopathy. The genes are TRBV7-2 and TRBJ2-5, with a possible D match to TRBD1 (6 bases). The sequencing sample was made of peripheral blood. CDR3 residues: CASSRRGGETQYF. CDR3 bases: TGTGCCAGCAGCCGCAGGGGCGGGGAGACCCAGTACTTC.